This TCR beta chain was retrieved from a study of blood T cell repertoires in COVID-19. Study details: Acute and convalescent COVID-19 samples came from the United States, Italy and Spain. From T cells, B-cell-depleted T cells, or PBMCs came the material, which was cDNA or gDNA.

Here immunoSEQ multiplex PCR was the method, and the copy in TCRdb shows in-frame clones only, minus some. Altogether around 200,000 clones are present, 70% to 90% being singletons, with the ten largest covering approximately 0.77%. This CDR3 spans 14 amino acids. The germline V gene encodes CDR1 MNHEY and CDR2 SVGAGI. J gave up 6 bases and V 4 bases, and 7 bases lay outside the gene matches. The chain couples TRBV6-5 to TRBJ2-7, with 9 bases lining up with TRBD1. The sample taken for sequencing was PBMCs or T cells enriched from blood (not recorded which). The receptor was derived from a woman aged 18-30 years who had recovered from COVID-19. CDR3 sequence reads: CASSSLGQGSEQYF. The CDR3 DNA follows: TGTGCCAGCAGTTCCCTGGGACAGGGTTCCGAGCAGTACTTC.